In this sample, the clone carrying this TCR beta chain turned up a few times. This entry comes from a study of radiotherapy plus CTLA-4 blockade in lung cancer. The CDR3 spans 13 residues. The germline V gene has CDR1 MRHNA and CDR2 SNTAGT. V was clipped by 3 bases and J by 7 bases, with 7 bases between them. TCRdb's table, derived via immunoSEQ multiplex PCR, lists solely in-frame clones and lacks some. The table records 45,000 or so clones, around 69% of them present only once. The rearrangement joins TRBV6-4 to TRBJ1-6; D is unclear. Sequencing used peripheral blood, obtained from a patient treated with radiotherapy plus ipilimumab. This sequence was found in a human donor with non-small cell lung cancer who had stable disease on radiotherapy plus ipilimumab. CDR3 sequence (DNA): TGTGCCAGCAGTGAAGGTAGGAATTCACCCCTCCACTTT. Its translation: CASSEGRNSPLHF.